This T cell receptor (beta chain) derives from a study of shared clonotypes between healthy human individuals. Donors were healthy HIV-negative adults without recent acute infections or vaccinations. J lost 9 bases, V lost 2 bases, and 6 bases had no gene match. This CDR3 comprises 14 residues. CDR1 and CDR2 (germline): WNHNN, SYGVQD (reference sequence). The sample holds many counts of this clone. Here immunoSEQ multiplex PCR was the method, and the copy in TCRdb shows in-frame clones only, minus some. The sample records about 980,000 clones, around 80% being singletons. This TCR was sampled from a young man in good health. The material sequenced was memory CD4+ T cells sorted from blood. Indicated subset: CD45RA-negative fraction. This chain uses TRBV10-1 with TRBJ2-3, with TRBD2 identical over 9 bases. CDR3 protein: CASSEGSSGGTQYF. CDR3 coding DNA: TGCGCCAGCAGTGAGGGGAGTAGCGGGGGCACGCAGTATTTT.